This T cell receptor beta chain was profiled in a study of cytomegalovirus exposure and HLA in healthy donors. Findings and limits, study-wide: Reported performance of the classifier showed diagnosis of cytomegalovirus status with high specificity and sensitivity. The majority of TCR sequences were rare, yet some public TCRs appeared in many donors.

Trimming took 2 bases from V and 4 from J, leaving 21 bases between them. The CDR3 has 18 residues. Germline lookup yields CDR1 SGHVS and CDR2 FQNEAQ. TCRdb keeps only in-frame clones here, not all; method: immunoSEQ multiplex PCR. The sample has some 98,000 clones, around 85% seen once. Concerning this clone itself: The antigen remains unidentified.

V usage is TRBV7-8 and J usage is TRBJ2-1, with D perhaps TRBD1 (6 bases). The source material was PBMCs. The receptor's source is a young woman in good health and CMV-seronegative. CDR3 residues: CASSLMVRPTGAYNEQFF. CDR3 bases: TGTGCCAGCAGCTTAATGGTAAGGCCGACAGGAGCTTACAATGAGCAGTTCTTC.